These 27 T cell receptor beta chains came from one sample sequenced in a study of shared clonotypes between healthy human individuals. Here immunoSEQ multiplex PCR was the method, and the copy in TCRdb shows in-frame clones only, minus some. The sample has fewer than 100,000 clones; 67% are singletons. Sequenced sample: memory CD8+ T cells sorted from blood. Subset meaning: CD45RO+ cells pooled with CCR7-negative TemRA cells. The receptor source for this set is a man aged 25 to 40 in good health.

This clone was seen a few times. The chain couples TRBV20-1 to TRBJ2-2; D unclear. Trimming removed 6 bases at V and 7 bases at J, with 9 bases between. Per the germline V gene, CDR1 is DFQATT and CDR2 is SNEGSKA (reference sequence). The CDR3 has 11 residues. CDR3 region: CSARKVGELFF. CDR3 nucleotide sequence: TGCAGTGCCCGGAAAGTCGGGGAGCTGTTTTTT.

V and J are TRBV10-3 and TRBJ2-1; the D is unclear. Per the germline V gene, CDR1 is ENHRY and CDR2 is SYGVKD. Trimming shortened V by 0 bases and J by 4 bases, and 13 bases separated the two germline ends. CDR3 length equals 16 residues. CDR3 nucleotides: TGTGCCATCAGTGAGTCGAAAAGGGTGCGATACAATGAGCAGTTCTTC. This translates into CAISESKRVRYNEQFF.

The CDR3 DNA sequence: TGTGCCAGCAGTTTAACGAGTGGGACTAGATCCTACGAGCAGTACTTC. Protein sequence: CASSLTSGTRSYEQYF. The chain uses TRBV28 and TRBJ2-7, with 8 bases identical to TRBD2. In germline, CDR1 is MDHEN, CDR2 SYDVKM. The CDR3 extends over 16 amino acids. V trimming: 2 bases; J trimming: 1 base; junction bases outside the gene matches: 7.

The chain has TRBV6-5 and TRBJ1-1; weak D call: TRBD1 (5 bases). This CDR3 spans 16 amino acids. Per the germline V gene, CDR1 is MNHEY and CDR2 is SVGAGI. V lost 1 base and J lost 3, with 15 bases in between. The CDR3 spells CASSYFVGPGDTEAFF. For the CDR3, the DNA is TGTGCCAGCAGTTACTTTGTTGGGCCGGGGGACACTGAAGCTTTCTTT.

This clone was found many times. This CDR3 is also generated by other DNA sequences in the sample. This chain links TRBV6-4 with TRBJ2-3; D possibly corresponds to TRBD2 (5 bases). Germline assignment: CDR1 MRHNA and CDR2 SNTAGT. The CDR3 is 13 amino acids. Trimming took 3 bases from V and 2 from J, leaving 6 bases between them. CDR3 sequence (DNA): TGTGCCAGCAGTGATAGCGACACAGATACGCAGTATTTT. Translating it yields CASSDSDTDTQYF.

This chain links TRBV19 with TRBJ1-5; D call uncertain. Germline loops: CDR1 LNHDA, CDR2 SQIVND (reference sequence). The CDR3 spans 15 residues. V was pared by 9 bases and J by 2 bases, with 17 bases between. CDR3 DNA sequence: TGTGCCAGCTCAAACGGGGATTTGGGCAATCAGCCCCAGCATTTT. Translation: CASSNGDLGNQPQHF. The full variable domain, its missing parts supplied by reference TRBV19 and TRBJ1-5, is DGGITQSPKYLFRKEGQNVTLSCEQNLNHDAMYWYRQDPGQGLRLIYYSQIVNDFQKGDIAEGYSVSREKKESFPLTVTSAQKNPTAFYLCASSNGDLGNQPQHFGDGTRLSIL.

This clone has a single count. The genes are TRBV6-1 and TRBJ2-7; either TRBD1 or TRBD2 may supply D (5 bases each). Between the trimmed V and J ends, which lost 4 bases and 3 bases, there was a span of 16 bases. The CDR3 length is 15 residues. Germline V gives CDR1 MNHNS, CDR2 SASEGT. Here the CDR3 DNA reads TGTGCCAGCAGTGTCGGGGCCCTCCTGAGCTACGAGCAGTACTTC. Translation gives CASSVGALLSYEQYF.

This sequence joins TRBV29-1 and TRBJ2-1, with 12 bases that match TRBD2. Germline V gene sequence: CDR1 SQVTM, CDR2 ANQGSEA. Trimming at V came to 0 bases and at J to 7 bases, leaving 10 bases not matched to a gene. The CDR3 totals 17 residues. The CDR3 here is CSVEDTNLAGGMNEQFF. CDR3 coding DNA: TGCAGCGTTGAAGATACTAACCTAGCGGGAGGGATGAATGAGCAGTTCTTC.

This chain joins TRBV11-2 and TRBJ2-3, with D tentatively TRBD2 (5 bases). The germline CDR1 and CDR2 sequences are SGHAT and FQNNGV. V was trimmed by 0 bases and J by 1 base, leaving 8 bases between them. The CDR3 is 15 residues long. The chain's CDR3 is CASSLDSGGTDTQYF. CDR3 coding DNA: TGTGCCAGCAGCTTAGACTCCGGGGGCACAGATACGCAGTATTTT.

The gene calls are TRBV11-2 and TRBJ2-7; 10 bases align to TRBD2. This CDR3 has 15 residues. V shed 5 bases and J 7 bases; nucleotides not matched to a gene: 11. In germline, CDR1 is SGHAT, CDR2 FQNNGV. DNA for the CDR3: TGTGCCAGCAGCGCCTTAGGGATAGCGGGAGGTGAGCAGTACTTC. Encoded protein: CASSALGIAGGEQYF. The whole variable domain, filled in from reference TRBV11-2 and TRBJ2-7, reads EAGVAQSPRYKIIEKRQSVAFWCNPISGHATLYWYQQILGQGPKLLIQFQNNGVVDDSQLPKDRFSAERLKGVDSTLKIQPAKLEDSAVYLCASSALGIAGGEQYFGPGTRLTVT.

In this sample, this clone turned up a few times. The V and J genes are TRBV6-1 and TRBJ2-1; 11 bases align to TRBD1. With V trimmed by 8 bases and J by 3 bases, 3 bases remained unmatched. The CDR3 has 14 residues. The germline gives CDR1 MNHNS, CDR2 SASEGT. CDR3 nucleotide sequence: TGTGCCAGCGGGGGGACAGGGGGCTACAATGAGCAGTTCTTC. Protein product: CASGGTGGYNEQFF.

The rearrangement links TRBV13 to TRBJ2-7; D is undetermined. The CDR3 length is 14 residues. The germline V and J ends were trimmed by 4 bases and 0 bases, with 10 bases remaining between them. CDR1 is PRHDT, CDR2 FYEKMQ, per germline (reference sequence). The CDR3 here is CASSSEWASYEQYF. CDR3 in DNA: TGTGCCAGCAGCTCAGAGTGGGCCTCCTACGAGCAGTACTTC.

The rearrangement uses TRBV29-1 and TRBJ1-5, with D tentatively TRBD1 (6 bases). CDR3 length equals 14 residues. V was trimmed by 5 bases and J by 0 bases, leaving 11 bases between them. The germline CDR1 and CDR2 sequences are SQVTM and ANQGSEA. The CDR3 protein is CSVLNRDSNQPQHF. In DNA form, the CDR3 reads TGCAGCGTTCTGAACAGGGATAGCAATCAGCCCCAGCATTTT.

This clone was found once. This chain joins TRBV7-8 and TRBJ2-7, with TRBD2 matching 9 bases. The CDR3 length is 14 residues. Trimming at V came to 5 bases and at J to 4 bases, leaving 6 bases not matched to a gene. Germline V gene lookup returns CDR1 SGHVS and CDR2 FQNEAQ. CDR3 sequence (DNA): TGTGCCAGCAGCCCCGGCCTAGCGGGATACGAGCAGTACTTC. Protein: CASSPGLAGYEQYF.

This clone was detected ten times or more. The J gene is TRBJ2-1, the V gene TRBV27, with 7 bases that match TRBD2. Looked up from germline, CDR1 is MNHEY and CDR2 is SMNVEV (reference sequence). Germline trimming cut 8 bases from V and 5 bases from J; bases unmatched to any gene: 9. The CDR3 is made up of 14 amino acids. DNA for the CDR3: TGTGCCAGCCGATGGCGGGGGTCTAACAATGAGCAGTTCTTC. Protein product: CASRWRGSNNEQFF.

The rearrangement joins TRBV6-6 to TRBJ2-5, with 10 bases fitting TRBD2. Looked up from germline, CDR1 is MNHNY and CDR2 is SVGAGI (reference sequence). This CDR3 contains 16 residues. Trimming at V came to 5 bases and at J to 4 bases, leaving 10 bases not matched to a gene. CDR3 protein: CASSSTAGGPRETQYF. The CDR3 coding sequence is TGTGCCAGCAGTAGCACAGCGGGAGGGCCCCGAGAGACCCAGTACTTC.

Comment on this clone: Other DNA sequences in this sample translate to the same CDR3. This chain connects TRBV27 to TRBJ2-7, with TRBD2 as a possible D gene (5 bases). Germline CDR1 and CDR2: MNHEY and SMNVEV (reference sequence). Trimming pared 5 bases from V and 1 base from J, leaving 9 bases between. The CDR3 has 13 residues. The DNA for the CDR3 is TGTGCCAGCAGTCTAACTAGTTCCTACGAGCAGTACTTC. It is translated as CASSLTSSYEQYF.

V gene TRBV11-2 combines with J gene TRBJ2-1; tentatively, D is TRBD2 (5 bases). Germline lookup yields CDR1 SGHAT and CDR2 FQNNGV. The CDR3 is made up of 17 amino acids. Between the trimmed V and J ends, which lost 7 bases and 9 bases, there was a span of 28 bases. The DNA of the CDR3 is TGTGCCAGCACCAATCCCCTAAGGAGCGGCTTCGGCGGTGAGCAGTTCTTC. It is translated as CASTNPLRSGFGGEQFF.

V gene TRBV5-5 combines with J gene TRBJ2-1; the match to TRBD1 covers 7 bases. The V and J ends lost 4 bases and 8 bases, in that order; junction bases with no gene match: 3. The CDR3 has 12 residues. Per germline, CDR1 SGHKS and CDR2 YYEKEE (reference sequence). The CDR3: CASSPTGHEQFF. The CDR3 nucleotides are TGTGCCAGCAGCCCGACAGGGCATGAGCAGTTCTTC.

This chain uses TRBV5-6 with TRBJ2-7; perhaps TRBD2 as D (5 bases). V lost 4 bases and J lost 3, with 17 bases in between. This CDR3 comprises 15 residues. Germline CDR1 SGHDT, CDR2 YYEEEE. The CDR3 region is CASSHTSYRYYEQYF. CDR3 nucleotide sequence: TGTGCCAGCAGCCATACTAGTTACCGGTACTACGAGCAGTACTTC.

The chain couples TRBV7-9 to TRBJ2-7; 14 nucleotides match TRBD2. The CDR3 covers 19 residues. In germline, CDR1 is SEHNR, CDR2 FQNEAQ (reference sequence). V lost 4 bases to trimming and J lost 4 bases; unmatched junction nucleotides: 15. The CDR3 DNA follows: TGTGCCAGCAGCTCAGAGACTAGCGGGAGGGCCCTTCGGCATTACGAGCAGTACTTC. This translates into CASSSETSGRALRHYEQYF.

The chain recombines TRBV28 with TRBJ2-7, with a tentative D call TRBD1 (5 bases). CDR1 and CDR2 from the germline V gene are MDHEN and SYDVKM. The V end lost 5 bases, the J end lost 2 bases, and 7 bases lay between the germline ends. The CDR3 spans 12 residues. In DNA form, the CDR3 reads TGTGCCAGCAGTGGACACCCCTACGAGCAGTACTTC. Translation gives CASSGHPYEQYF.

The V gene is TRBV28, the J gene TRBJ2-7; no firm D call. CDR1 and CDR2 (germline): MDHEN, SYDVKM. The CDR3 consists of 13 residues. The ends were cut back, 5 bases at V and 6 bases at J, with 14 bases in the middle. CDR3 nucleotides: TGTGCCAGCAGTCTCGGGCCAGAGTCCGAGCAGTACTTC. Its protein product is CASSLGPESEQYF.

The chain recombines TRBV28 with TRBJ2-7; D uncertain. The V gene lost 5 bases and the J gene lost 4 bases, with 6 bases spanning the gap. This CDR3 has 11 residues. Germline values: CDR1 MDHEN, CDR2 SYDVKM. The CDR3 region is CASSAFYEQYF. DNA for the CDR3: TGTGCCAGCAGTGCGTTTTACGAGCAGTACTTC.

This chain uses TRBV7-2 with TRBJ2-7, with D possibly being TRBD1 or TRBD2 (5 bases each). CDR1 and CDR2 (germline): SGHTA, FQGNSA. The CDR3 is made up of 12 amino acids. Deletions cut 5 bases from V and 2 bases from J, with 7 bases between. CDR3 DNA: TGTGCCAGCAGCGGGACCCCCTACGAGCAGTACTTC. Its translation: CASSGTPYEQYF.

The V call is TRBV4-1, the J call TRBJ2-2; D gene uncertain. CDR1 is MGHRA, CDR2 YSYEKL, per germline. V dropped 1 base and J dropped 1 base, with 10 bases sitting between them. The CDR3 is 16 amino acids. The CDR3 nucleotides are TGCGCCAGCAGCCAAGTCTTGTCGGTGAACACCGGGGAGCTGTTTTTT. It is translated as CASSQVLSVNTGELFF.

The chain links TRBV14 to TRBJ2-1; 7 nucleotides match TRBD2. The germline V gene has CDR1 SGHDN and CDR2 FVKESK. The ends lost 11 bases at V and 4 bases at J; junction bases unmatched: 11. There are 14 residues in the CDR3. The CDR3 reads CASGAGFKYNEQFF. DNA for the CDR3: TGTGCCTCGGGAGCGGGGTTTAAATACAATGAGCAGTTCTTC.